Sequencing of this TCR beta chain was carried out in a study of T cells in Graves' hyperthyroidism and ophthalmopathy. Study observations and caveats: Stable hyperthyroidism was separated from ophthalmopathy by a model based on 13 V-J features. Most clonotypes expanded in thyroid above 0.001 were likewise present in blood. Ophthalmopathy prediction by the model preceded onset by a median about 6 months.

The TCR beta CDR3 regions underwent amplification using RNA transcripts as the source. First-round RT-PCR with HTBI primers amplified the TCR CDR3 region. TCRdb reanalysed the multiplex PCR reads using MiXCR and keeps one entry per CDR3 protein. This sample yields about 98,000 distinct CDR3 sequences, of which approximately 42% are seen a single time; roughly a tenth belongs to the top ten. Germline V gene lookup returns CDR1 SGHTA and CDR2 FQGNSA. The ends were cut back, 4 bases at V and 5 bases at J, with 14 bases in the middle. CDR3 length: 14 residues. An absence of ophthalmopathy progression within 18 months meant stable Graves' hyperthyroidism. This clonotype has a count of ten or more. Its antigen is as yet unknown.

This sequence joins TRBV7-2 and TRBJ1-1; D possibly corresponds to TRBD1 (6 bases). The specimen was peripheral blood or thyroid tissue (not recorded which). The clonotype comes from a woman in her twenties or thirties with Graves' hyperthyroidism. This CDR3 reads CASSYRQRGTEAFF. In nucleotides, the CDR3 is TGTGCCAGCAGCTACCGACAAAGGGGGACTGAAGCTTTCTTT. Filled out from reference TRBV7-2 and TRBJ1-1, the complete variable domain reads GAGVSQSPSNKVTEKGKDVELRCDPISGHTALYWYRQSLGQGLEFLIYFQGNSAPDKSGLPSDRFSAERTGGSVSTLTIQRTQQEDSAVYLCASSYRQRGTEAFFGQGTRLTVV.